This TCR beta chain was identified during a study of naive and memory T cell subsets (dated by TCRdb to the late 2010s). About the investigation overall: The figure summarizing the skin biopsy and whole blood samples listed around ten blood donors, 7 tuberculin skin test biopsies and 3 saline control biopsies. Skin biopsies were taken from tuberculin skin test sites or from saline-injected control sites and were processed for RNA extraction as described before. PCR2 was typically run as a SYBR Green qPCR and stopped at a set threshold, although low-input samples could use end-point PCR of around 6 cycles instead.

This clonotype was detected many times. There is no known antigen for this receptor. No qualities accompany the bases; no much larger clone lies one base away. Results and caveats for the whole study, not just this receptor: TCR sequences were reportedly recovered from both types of skin biopsy, with far more TCRs being found at tuberculin skin test sites. The larger number of TCRs at tuberculin skin test sites was interpreted as T cell infiltration of a delayed type IV hypersensitivity reaction. The RNA-based method was acknowledged as potentially sensitive to TCR transcript changes with T cell activation and differentiation. The paper did not give details on skin biopsy collection and RNA processing but referred to earlier studies for those details.

According to the study, the label for this sample's treatment or condition signals: skin biopsy from PPD injection site in Mantoux-positive individual. The study described a robust, sensitive protocol for amplifying, sequencing and analyzing TCRs, using 3' ligation of a UMI-containing oligonucleotide to TCR cDNA. In individuals with a positive Mantoux test, tuberculin skin test biopsies were taken from sites that had been injected with PPD. Before reverse transcription, total RNA that had not been cell sorted was treated with RQ1 DNase, with a target input of about 1 to 1000 ng. Libraries were prepared from skin biopsies and whole blood to test how robust the pipeline was in samples where T cells are a minority population. Libraries were constructed by UMI-ligation and nested PCR. Four rounds of PCR, run with the SP2 primer together with nested alpha and beta constant region primers, were used to amplify the ligated cDNA. For the blood and skin samples, reverse transcription of TCR RNA was done with SuperScript IV along with alpha and beta constant region primers. T4 RNA ligase 1 was used to ligate an oligonucleotide containing the Illumina SP2 primer and a UMI to the 3' end of the cDNA. The 12-nucleotide UMI consisted of two random hexamers with an eight-base spacer between the hexamers to prevent hairpin formation. TCR alpha and beta chain libraries were processed separately from the second PCR onward, with dual indexing for multiplexing. After pooling, the indexed libraries were analyzed by capillary electrophoresis and sequenced on either an Illumina MiSeq or NextSeq. Libraries were spiked with PhiX DNA at roughly 4.5-7% so that base diversity was increased and cluster recognition was improved. Turning to the authors' computational methods: Demultiplexor pulled UMIs out of read 2, joined the UMIs with the TCR sequence from read 1, and separated reads according to sample indices. V and J genes and V-J junctions were identified by Decombinator, which gave every TCR a five-part identifier that included V and J deletions. UMIs were used by Collapsinator to correct sequencing errors and PCR amplification heterogeneity, so that a UMI-based abundance was obtained for each TCR. CDR3Translator turned identifiers into nucleotide sequence, translated that sequence into amino acids, and pulled out CDR3 regions based on terminal motifs. Error-corrected alpha and beta TCR counts from blood and skin were compared after normalization to input RNA amount. Using fastp trimming at Q25 and MiXCR clonotype assembly, TCRdb reanalyzed the public sequencing data and kept in-frame beta chains. When rows share a CDR3 protein, they turn into one entry using the most common DNA and genes. These V and J calls originate from TCRdb's pipeline instead of the authors' own analysis. The sample records more than 30,000 distinct CDR3 sequences, 5.5% to 7.5% of which are singletons. About 3.1% of the sample is taken by the ten largest.

The junction shows trimming of 1 base on V and 6 bases on J, plus 13 bases between the germline ends. Its CDR3 holds 14 amino acids, cysteine through phenylalanine. The DNA shown is the 42-base CDR3, in frame from base 1. CDR1 and CDR2 were assigned from the germline V gene (reference sequence) as LGHDT and YNNKEL. Sequenced material: skin, taken from a tuberculin skin test site. Here the chain combines TRBV3-1 and TRBJ2-7; there is no confident call for the D gene. The sequence derives from an adult in good health. At the DNA level, the sequence is TGTGCCAGCAGCCAAGGTCGCATGGGCTTCGAGCAGTACTTC. Its coded protein is CASSQGRMGFEQYF.